These 28 T cell receptor beta chains were sequenced from one sample in a study of beta chain features in type 1 diabetes. Study conclusions and caveats: Within each of all four CD4+ subsets, Type 1 diabetes patients had TCRB CDR3s that were moderately but significantly shorter.

Antigen specificity for these receptors is unknown. The entirety of the isolated RNA underwent reverse transcription, so expressed TCRB transcripts were sequenced. Sequenced by immunoSEQ multiplex PCR; TCRdb stores in-frame clones only, minus some. This sample has about 160,000 clones; about 8.1% occur once, and the top ten carry over 0.5%. The sequencing input was central memory CD4+ T cells from blood. All receptors come from a young woman with type 1 diabetes.

The chain links TRBV7-9 to TRBJ2-2; 10 bases agree with TRBD1. Germline V gene data show CDR1 as SEHNR and CDR2 as FQNEAQ (reference sequence). With V trimmed by 5 bases and J by 7 bases, 7 bases remained unmatched. The CDR3 totals 15 residues. CDR3 amino acids: CASSRRTGGNGELFF. The CDR3 DNA is TGTGCCAGCAGCCGCCGGACAGGGGGGAACGGGGAGCTGTTTTTT.

The table lists this clone with a few counts. This chain connects TRBV5-6 to TRBJ2-7, with 12 nucleotides matching TRBD1. The CDR3 runs to 14 residues. Germline-derived CDR1 and CDR2 are SGHDT and YYEEEE. V gave up 4 bases and J gave up 6 bases; unmatched junction bases: 5. The CDR3 loop is CASSTWDRGPEQYF. CDR3 DNA: TGTGCCAGCAGCACCTGGGACAGGGGGCCCGAGCAGTACTTC.

The chain joins TRBV6-5 to TRBJ2-2; 7 bases are a match to TRBD1. J was trimmed by 6 bases and V by 9 bases; bases with no gene match: 10. Germline V gene sequence: CDR1 MNHEY, CDR2 SVGAGI. CDR3 length: 14 residues. This CDR3 reads CASRTGVEAGELFF. The CDR3 nucleotides read TGTGCCAGTCGGACAGGCGTCGAGGCCGGGGAGCTGTTTTTT.

This clone was detected a few times. The chain employs TRBV10-3 and TRBJ2-3; D is undetermined. This CDR3 spans 15 amino acids. CDR1 is ENHRY, CDR2 SYGVKD, per germline. Trimming pared 4 bases from V and 5 bases from J, leaving 16 bases between. As DNA, the CDR3 is TGTGCCATCAGTGGAGGCAGATGGATGGGAGATACGCAGTATTTT. Its protein product is CAISGGRWMGDTQYF.

This chain uses TRBV6-5 with TRBJ2-4, with TRBD2 identical over 12 bases. CDR1 and CDR2 from the germline V gene are MNHEY and SVGAGI. Trimming cost V 6 bases and J 11 bases; bases outside gene matches: 11. The length of the CDR3 is 15 residues. The CDR3 reads CASSLGLAGTGVQYF. The CDR3 DNA is TGTGCCAGCAGCCTTGGACTAGCGGGGACTGGGGTTCAGTACTTC.

This clone has just a few counts. The chain joins TRBV7-2 to TRBJ2-7, with D possibly matching TRBD1 (6 bases). The CDR3 runs 13 residues. Deletions cut 0 bases from V and 6 bases from J, with 9 bases between. Germline CDR1 is SGHTA and CDR2 is FQGNSA. CDR3 nucleotides: TGTGCCAGCAGCTTAGCATCAGGGGTCGAGCAGTACTTC. Its translation: CASSLASGVEQYF.

The CDR3 bases are TGTGCCAGCAGCTTACTGTACAATGAGCAGTTCTTC. Protein: CASSLLYNEQFF. The J gene is TRBJ2-1, the V gene TRBV7-2; D is uncertain. The V end lost 2 bases, the J end lost 4 bases, and 3 bases lay between the germline ends. The CDR3 extends over 12 amino acids. In germline, CDR1 is SGHTA, CDR2 FQGNSA.

The rearrangement links TRBV18 to TRBJ1-5; no clear D gene. V was trimmed by 4 bases and J by 2 bases, leaving 6 bases between them. The length of the CDR3 is 13 residues. Germline V gene sequence: CDR1 KGHSH, CDR2 LQKENI. CDR3 region: CASSRSGNQPQHF. The CDR3 bases are TGTGCCAGCTCACGTTCGGGCAATCAGCCCCAGCATTTT.

The V call is TRBV19, the J call TRBJ1-3; D is unclear. CDR3 length: 14 amino acids. Trimming shortened V by 6 bases and J by 0 bases, and 9 bases separated the two germline ends. The germline V gene has CDR1 LNHDA and CDR2 SQIVND (reference sequence). CDR3 sequence: CASRLRSSGNTIYF. CDR3 coding DNA: TGTGCCAGTAGACTACGAAGCTCTGGAAACACCATATATTTT. The full variable domain, rest sourced from reference TRBV19 and TRBJ1-3, is DGGITQSPKYLFRKEGQNVTLSCEQNLNHDAMYWYRQDPGQGLRLIYYSQIVNDFQKGDIAEGYSVSREKKESFPLTVTSAQKNPTAFYLCASRLRSSGNTIYFGEGSWLTVV.

The rearrangement links TRBV14 to TRBJ1-2; D gene uncertain. Germline values: CDR1 SGHDN, CDR2 FVKESK. Trimming left V 2 bases short and J 4 bases short, with 8 bases between. The CDR3 length is 13 residues. CDR3 sequence: CASSQLRAYGYTF. DNA of the CDR3: TGTGCCAGCAGCCAACTCCGAGCCTATGGCTACACCTTC.

This chain uses TRBV29-1 with TRBJ1-5; a possible D gene is TRBD1 (5 bases). The ends were cut back, 7 bases at V and 3 bases at J, with 13 bases in the middle. Germline V gene data show CDR1 as SQVTM and CDR2 as ANQGSEA. The CDR3 has 13 residues. CDR3 region: CSAADRYNQPQHF. CDR3 in DNA: TGCAGCGCCGCTGACAGATACAATCAGCCCCAGCATTTT.

This clone is medium-sized by share. The chain couples TRBV10-3 to TRBJ2-3; tentatively, D is TRBD2 (6 bases). This CDR3 contains 14 residues. Looked up from germline, CDR1 is ENHRY and CDR2 is SYGVKD. Trimming shortened V by 8 bases and J by 2 bases, and 14 bases separated the two germline ends. Here the CDR3 reads CAIALSGVTDTQYF. Here the CDR3 DNA reads TGTGCCATCGCCCTTAGCGGAGTCACAGATACGCAGTATTTT.

In its sample, this clone was seen a few times. The chain has TRBV11-2 and TRBJ2-1; 15 nucleotides align to TRBD2. The ends lost 5 bases at V and 4 bases at J; junction bases unmatched: 3. This CDR3 region has 16 residues. Germline V gene lookup returns CDR1 SGHAT and CDR2 FQNNGV. CDR3 DNA sequence: TGTGCCAGCAGCGGACTAGCGGGAGGGCGATACAATGAGCAGTTCTTC. This translates into CASSGLAGGRYNEQFF.

CDR3 loop: CSASHSYEQYF. The CDR3 DNA reads TGCAGTGCTAGTCATTCCTACGAGCAGTACTTC. This sequence joins TRBV20-1 and TRBJ2-7, with D uncertain. This CDR3 spans 11 amino acids. Trimming took off 3 bases at V and 1 base at J, with 4 bases between the two ends. Germline CDR1 DFQATT, CDR2 SNEGSKA (reference sequence).

The chain combines TRBV7-2 with TRBJ2-5, with 8 bases aligning to TRBD1. In germline, CDR1 is SGHTA, CDR2 FQGNSA. The V gene end was trimmed by 8 bases and the J gene end by 11 bases; junction bases not matched to a gene: 10. The CDR3 is 12 amino acids. In DNA form, the CDR3 reads TGTGCCAGCGGGGGACAGGCTAACGCTCAGTACTTC. This codes for CASGGQANAQYF.

The chain is built from TRBV6-5 and TRBJ1-1, with D possibly TRBD1 on 6 matching bases. There are 14 residues in the CDR3. Trimming stripped 6 bases from V and 3 bases from J, with 14 bases between. CDR1 is MNHEY and CDR2 is SVGAGI in the germline V gene. CDR3 sequence reads: CASSNRESYTEAFF. The DNA for the CDR3 is TGTGCCAGCAGCAACAGGGAGTCCTACACTGAAGCTTTCTTT.

For the CDR3, the DNA is TGTGCCAGTAGTATTTCATCGGGGGGCTACGAGCAGTACTTC. It encodes CASSISSGGYEQYF. The rearrangement joins TRBV19 to TRBJ2-7; 7 bases match TRBD2. Losses at the gene ends were 3 bases for V and 3 bases for J; bases not matched to a gene: 5. Germline V lookup: CDR1 LNHDA, CDR2 SQIVND (reference sequence). The CDR3 is 14 amino acids.

This clone was detected only a few times. V gene TRBV19 combines with J gene TRBJ1-1; D possibly corresponds to TRBD1 (6 bases). The CDR3 runs 14 residues. Germline CDR1 and CDR2: LNHDA and SQIVND (reference sequence). The V end was cut by 7 bases, the J end by 1 base, with 13 bases between. CDR3 nucleotides: TGTGCCAGTACCTACTCGGACAGGAACACTGAAGCTTTCTTT. It codes for CASTYSDRNTEAFF.

This chain connects TRBV2 to TRBJ2-7; unclear D gene. The CDR3 is made up of 12 amino acids. Trimming cost V 4 bases and J 6 bases, with 10 bases left between them. Germline V gene sequence: CDR1 SNHLY, CDR2 FYNNEI. This CDR3 is CASSVEMREQYF. The DNA for the CDR3 is TGTGCCAGCAGTGTTGAGATGCGCGAGCAGTACTTC.

Only a few counts were recorded for this clone. The rearrangement uses TRBV7-9 and TRBJ1-3; D possibly corresponds to TRBD1 (6 bases). Looked up from germline, CDR1 is SEHNR and CDR2 is FQNEAQ (reference sequence). The CDR3 has 14 residues. Trimming shortened V by 5 bases and J by 4 bases, and 12 bases separated the two germline ends. CDR3 residues: CASSPRQGGNTIYF. CDR3 sequence (DNA): TGTGCCAGCAGCCCCCGTCAGGGGGGAAACACCATATATTTT.

This clone appeared a few times. This chain joins TRBV2 and TRBJ1-5; D unclear. This CDR3 is built from 15 residues. CDR1 SNHLY and CDR2 FYNNEI come from the germline V gene. Trimming shortened V by 3 bases and J by 7 bases, and 16 bases separated the two germline ends. CDR3 sequence: CASSDPGGPGQPQHF. The CDR3 nucleotides read TGTGCCAGCAGTGACCCGGGAGGGCCTGGGCAGCCCCAGCATTTT.

In its sample, this clone was seen a few times. The gene calls are TRBV7-2 and TRBJ1-2; tentative D call: TRBD1 (5 bases). Trimming took 1 base from V and 6 from J, leaving 12 bases between them. The CDR3 is made up of 14 amino acids. Looked up from germline, CDR1 is SGHTA and CDR2 is FQGNSA. The CDR3 region is CASSLEQVGDGYTF. The CDR3 DNA reads TGTGCCAGCAGCTTAGAACAGGTTGGGGATGGCTACACCTTC. The variable domain in full, with the rest retrieved from reference TRBV7-2 and TRBJ1-2, is GAGVSQSPSNKVTEKGKDVELRCDPISGHTALYWYRQSLGQGLEFLIYFQGNSAPDKSGLPSDRFSAERTGGSVSTLTIQRTQQEDSAVYLCASSLEQVGDGYTFGSGTRLTVV.

This clone was seen a handful of times. The rearrangement joins TRBV9 to TRBJ2-1; a weak D match, TRBD1 (5 bases). The CDR3 has 16 amino acids. V dropped 2 bases and J dropped 1 base, with 13 bases sitting between them. Germline CDR1 reads SGDLS; CDR2 reads YYNGEE. CDR3 sequence: CASSVRPQGSYNEQFF. CDR3 in DNA: TGTGCCAGCAGCGTTCGACCCCAGGGATCCTACAATGAGCAGTTCTTC. The variable domain in full, with the rest retrieved from reference TRBV9 and TRBJ2-1, is DSGVTQTPKHLITATGQRVTLRCSPRSGDLSVYWYQQSLDQGLQFLIQYYNGEERAKGNILERFSAQQFPDLHSELNLSSLELGDSALYFCASSVRPQGSYNEQFFGPGTRLTVL.

This clone was counted between two and nine times. The V gene is TRBV5-4, the J gene TRBJ2-3, with TRBD2 identical over 9 bases. The V gene's germline CDR1 is SGHNT and CDR2 YYREEE (reference sequence). The CDR3 runs to 14 residues. V dropped 4 bases and J dropped 5; count of bases not matched to a gene: 5. CDR3 loop: CASSLRGGGDTQYF. CDR3 nucleotide sequence: TGTGCCAGCAGCCTGCGGGGGGGCGGAGATACGCAGTATTTT.

This clone appeared a few times. The same CDR3 can be traced to other DNA sequences in this sample. The chain joins TRBV5-4 to TRBJ2-5, with D perhaps TRBD1 (6 bases). V was clipped by 0 bases and J by 2 bases, with 8 bases between them. CDR3 length: 14 residues. The germline V gene has CDR1 SGHNT and CDR2 YYREEE (reference sequence). The chain's CDR3 is CASSLARGQETQYF. Written as DNA, the CDR3 is TGTGCCAGCAGCTTGGCGAGGGGGCAAGAGACCCAGTACTTC.

In nucleotides, the CDR3 is TGTGCCAGTGGACAGGTTCAGTCCACAGATACGCAGTATTTT. It codes for CASGQVQSTDTQYF. The genes are TRBV11-2 and TRBJ2-3; the match to TRBD1 covers 7 bases. Germline V lookup: CDR1 SGHAT, CDR2 FQNNGV. Unmatched junction bases numbered 8, after V lost 9 bases and J lost 2 bases. This CDR3 is built from 14 residues. Supplemented by reference TRBV11-2 and TRBJ2-3, the full variable domain reads EAGVAQSPRYKIIEKRQSVAFWCNPISGHATLYWYQQILGQGPKLLIQFQNNGVVDDSQLPKDRFSAERLKGVDSTLKIQPAKLEDSAVYLCASGQVQSTDTQYFGPGTRLTVL.

This clone was seen a handful of times. This chain links TRBV6-5 with TRBJ2-7; D is perhaps TRBD1 (6 bases). Germline-derived CDR1 and CDR2 are MNHEY and SVGAGI. This CDR3 spans 15 amino acids. V was trimmed by 1 base and J by 2 bases, leaving 12 bases between them. This chain's CDR3 is CASSYLAGETYEQYF. CDR3 sequence (DNA): TGTGCCAGCAGTTACTTGGCAGGGGAAACCTACGAGCAGTACTTC.

V gene TRBV9 combines with J gene TRBJ2-7; maybe TRBD1 (8 bases). The CDR3 totals 14 residues. Germline assignment: CDR1 SGDLS and CDR2 YYNGEE. Deletions cut 4 bases from V and 6 bases from J, with 17 bases between. DNA of the CDR3: TGTGCCAGCAGCCCAAGCGGGACAGGTAGCGAGCAGTACTTC. Translation: CASSPSGTGSEQYF. The full variable domain, rest sourced from reference TRBV9 and TRBJ2-7, is DSGVTQTPKHLITATGQRVTLRCSPRSGDLSVYWYQQSLDQGLQFLIQYYNGEERAKGNILERFSAQQFPDLHSELNLSSLELGDSALYFCASSPSGTGSEQYFGPGTRLTVT.